This T cell receptor (beta chain) was sequenced for a study of T cell responses to AZD1222 COVID-19 vaccine. The overall study: Timing groups of about 4 and about 12 weeks for second doses were pooled.

V was trimmed by 4 bases and J by 7 bases, leaving 10 bases between them. Germline CDR1 reads LGHDT; CDR2 reads YNNKEL (reference sequence). The CDR3 is 12 residues long. A remark on this clone: Antigen: not known.

Method: immunoSEQ multiplex PCR; TCRdb's copy keeps in-frame clones and lacks some. Among 110,000 to 150,000 clones listed, approximately 90% were seen once. Study-level results: Across the whole spike, CD4 TCRs peaked at regions 160-218 and 743-854.

This rearrangement joins TRBV3-1 (or the pseudogene TRBV3-2) to TRBJ1-1; perhaps TRBD1 as D (5 bases). The clonotype originates from an adult in good health. The sequencing here drew on peripheral blood, taken on day 0 of AZD1222 vaccination. CDR3 sequence: CASSPTGVEAFF. The DNA of the CDR3 is TGTGCCAGCAGCCCCACAGGAGTTGAAGCTTTCTTT.